The T cell receptor beta chain under discussion was sequenced for a study of human T cells and chemical hapten exposure. TCRdb reanalysed the RACE reads using MiXCR and keeps one entry per CDR3 protein. The sample has tens of thousands of distinct CDR3 sequences, more than 7.5% seen once. The germline CDR1 and CDR2 sequences are SGHDN and FVKESK. CDR3 length equals 15 residues. Trimming removed 4 bases at V and 5 bases at J, with 17 bases between. This clonotype has ten or more counts. Time point: pre-sensitization, week 0. Sample treatment: therapeutic diphenylcyclopropenone sensitization with weekly scalp DPC.

The sequence came from a man aged 40-49 years with alopecia areata. Some clones in this sample may be carry-over from other donors' samples. J is TRBJ2-5 and V is TRBV14, with TRBD1 as a possible D gene (5 bases). Sequenced material: whole blood, taken in connection with sensitization to the hapten diphenylcyclopropenone (DPC). The CDR3 bases are TGTGCCAGCAGCCGGCCAAGGGGTAATTGGGAGACCCAGTACTTC. Translating gives CASSRPRGNWETQYF.